This TCR beta chain was recovered during a study of graft-versus-host responses after intestinal transplantation. Graft material was processed, releasing intraepithelial and lamina propria lymphocytes. Generated by immunoSEQ multiplex PCR, the TCRdb table keeps only in-frame clones and is missing some. The sample yields roughly 19,000 clones, approximately 70% seen once. Looked up from germline, CDR1 is SGHTA and CDR2 is FQGNSA. V trimming: 9 bases; J trimming: 1 base; junction bases outside the gene matches: 6. The CDR3 runs to 14 residues. This sample comprised ileum tissue, obtained around 20 days after intestinal transplant. The sequence was obtained from a human patient who received an intestinal transplant, so some T cells may come from the graft donor. The rearrangement uses TRBV7-2 and TRBJ2-4, with TRBD1 matching over 7 bases. CDR3 in DNA: TGTGCCAGTTGTGACAGGGCGGCCAAAAACATTCAGTACTTC. This codes for CASCDRAAKNIQYF.